This is a list of T cell receptor beta chains from one sample in a study of a mutant IDH1 vaccine in newly diagnosed glioma. These receptors' targets are unknown. The method was immunoSEQ multiplex PCR; TCRdb's version includes in-frame clones alone and lacks a portion of them. The sample comprises about 54,000 clones, about four fifths of which are singletons, and around 6.2% rests with the top ten. The input for sequencing was PBMCs, taken from a glioma patient whose treatment included an IDH1 peptide vaccine. All receptors derive from a middle-aged man with glioma. Both conserved end residues are part of each CDR3. Each record gives: CDR3 protein, CDR3 DNA, J gene, CDR3 length, V gene, clone size, D gene. The D gene is left open where the match is weak. Some rows have no size entry. The others give once, few or many, or a class for an expanded clone.

CAISDSNQPQHF	TGTGCCATCAGTGACTCGAATCAGCCCCAGCATTTT	TRBJ1-5	12	TRBV10-3	few	-
CSVDRGSDYTF	TGCAGCGTTGACAGGGGGTCGGACTACACCTTC	TRBJ1-2	11	TRBV29-1	-	TRBD1
CAWRKAPNREKLFF	TGTGCCTGGCGGAAGGCCCCAAATCGGGAAAAACTGTTTTTT	TRBJ1-4	14	TRBV30	-	-
CASREAEGGFYEQYF	TGTGCCAGCCGGGAGGCAGAGGGGGGCTTCTACGAGCAGTACTTC	TRBJ2-7	15	TRBV2	few	-
CASSYPEGGDTEAFF	TGTGCCAGCAGCTACCCCGAGGGGGGGGACACTGAAGCTTTCTTT	TRBJ1-1	15	TRBV7-9	-	-
CASSFLEGAWDTQYF	TGTGCCAGCAGCTTTCTAGAGGGGGCGTGGGATACGCAGTATTTT	TRBJ2-3	15	TRBV5-4	once	TRBD1
CASSLSTDTQYF	TGTGCCAGCAGCCTTAGCACAGATACGCAGTATTTT	TRBJ2-3	12	TRBV7-6	few	-
CASRGGSSYEQYF	TGTGCCAGCAGGGGAGGGTCCTCCTACGAGCAGTACTTC	TRBJ2-7	13	TRBV6-5	-	TRBD2
CASSEVGGATGAFF	TGTGCCAGCAGTGAAGTAGGGGGGGCAACAGGAGCTTTCTTT	TRBJ1-1	14	TRBV6-1	-	-
CAWIQGTAFSGNTIYF	TGTGCCTGGATCCAAGGGACAGCCTTCTCTGGAAACACCATATATTTT	TRBJ1-3	16	TRBV30	-	TRBD1
CASSPTSGGREAETQYF	TGTGCCAGCAGCCCGACTAGCGGGGGCCGCGAGGCGGAGACCCAGTACTTC	TRBJ2-5	17	TRBV7-9	-	TRBD2
CASRGQGKTEAFF	TGTGCCAGCAGAGGACAGGGAAAAACTGAAGCTTTCTTT	TRBJ1-1	13	TRBV25-1	-	TRBD1
CASRSGTVNTEAFF	TGTGCCAGCAGATCCGGGACAGTGAACACTGAAGCTTTCTTT	TRBJ1-1	14	TRBV6-5	once	TRBD1
CASSQAPGEEETQYF	TGTGCCAGCAGCCAAGCCCCCGGGGAAGAAGAGACCCAGTACTTC	TRBJ2-5	15	TRBV4-2	-	-
CASSYEGSFYGYTF	TGTGCCAGCAGTTACGAGGGGAGCTTCTATGGCTACACCTTC	TRBJ1-2	14	TRBV6-6	-	-
CSLWDSGANVLTF	TGCAGCCTCTGGGACTCTGGGGCCAACGTCCTGACTTTC	TRBJ2-6	13	TRBV29-1	-	-
CASTPGGQGAREQYF	TGTGCCAGCACCCCCGGGGGACAGGGGGCGCGGGAGCAGTACTTC	TRBJ2-7	15	TRBV7-9	-	TRBD1
CASSLGPPGNTIYF	TGTGCCAGCAGCTTGGGTCCCCCAGGGAACACCATATATTTT	TRBJ1-3	14	TRBV5-6	-	-
CASVRKGAAEAFF	TGTGCCAGCGTACGGAAAGGGGCTGCTGAAGCTTTCTTT	TRBJ1-1	13	TRBV6-1	-	-
CASSQDSDTQYF	TGTGCCAGCAGCCAGGACAGCGATACGCAGTATTTT	TRBJ2-3	12	TRBV5-4	-	-
CAITVHEQYF	TGTGCCATCACGGTCCACGAGCAGTACTTC	TRBJ2-7	10	TRBV10-3	few	-
CASSFRDRGNTGELFF	TGTGCCAGCAGCTTCCGGGACAGGGGGAACACCGGGGAGCTGTTTTTT	TRBJ2-2	16	TRBV7-8	-	TRBD1
CATLRGTGNTGELFF	TGTGCCACCCTGAGAGGGACAGGGAACACCGGGGAGCTGTTTTTT	TRBJ2-2	15	TRBV19	-	TRBD1
CASSSGEFAEKLFF	TGTGCCAGCAGTTCCGGAGAATTCGCTGAAAAACTGTTTTTT	TRBJ1-4	14	TRBV6-5	-	-
CASSLVPQGDTQYF	TGTGCCAGCAGCTTAGTCCCGCAGGGAGATACGCAGTATTTT	TRBJ2-3	14	TRBV7-2	-	-
CAPMTGRRNTGELFF	TGTGCCCCGATGACAGGACGGAGGAACACCGGGGAGCTGTTTTTT	TRBJ2-2	15	TRBV30	-	-
CASRERDPSEQYF	TGTGCCAGCAGGGAACGGGACCCGAGCGAGCAGTACTTC	TRBJ2-7	13	TRBV2	-	-
CASRTLNEQFF	TGTGCCAGCAGGACTCTAAATGAGCAGTTCTTC	TRBJ2-1	11	TRBV6-5	-	-
CASSLTEDYGYTF	TGTGCCAGCAGCTTGACGGAGGACTATGGCTACACCTTC	TRBJ1-2	13	TRBV7-9	-	-
CASSYSRGANYGYTF	TGTGCCAGCAGTTACTCCCGGGGAGCTAACTATGGCTACACCTTC	TRBJ1-2	15	TRBV6-5	-	-
CASSPPRDGSYEQYF	TGTGCCAGCAGCCCCCCCAGGGATGGCTCCTACGAGCAGTACTTC	TRBJ2-7	15	TRBV9	-	-
CASSTGNSGNTIYF	TGCGCCAGCAGCACAGGGAACTCTGGAAACACCATATATTTT	TRBJ1-3	14	TRBV4-1	-	-
CASATGGLRGYTF	TGTGCCAGTGCGACAGGGGGCCTCCGAGGCTACACCTTC	TRBJ1-2	13	TRBV28	-	TRBD1
CASSTTGTVYEQYF	TGTGCCAGCAGTACAACCGGGACAGTCTACGAGCAGTACTTC	TRBJ2-7	14	TRBV6-5	-	TRBD1
CASSFGGGYGYTF	TGTGCCAGCAGCTTCGGAGGCGGTTATGGCTACACCTTC	TRBJ1-2	13	TRBV7-9	-	-
CASSPLPASGGYNEQFF	TGTGCCAGCAGCCCCCTGCCGGCTAGCGGGGGTTACAATGAGCAGTTCTTC	TRBJ2-1	17	TRBV11-2	-	TRBD2
CASSSGNEQFF	TGTGCCAGCAGCTCCGGGAATGAGCAGTTCTTC	TRBJ2-1	11	TRBV6-5	-	-
CASSYSWTGAPYEQYF	TGTGCCAGCAGTTACTCTTGGACAGGGGCCCCCTACGAGCAGTACTTC	TRBJ2-7	16	TRBV6-5	-	TRBD1
CASSNPRTGRTDTQYF	TGTGCCAGTAGTAACCCCAGGACAGGGCGCACAGATACGCAGTATTTT	TRBJ2-3	16	TRBV19	-	TRBD1
CASTPVRGGANEQFF	TGTGCCAGCACCCCGGTCAGAGGGGGGGCCAATGAGCAGTTCTTC	TRBJ2-1	15	TRBV2	-	-
CASSSKRQGSGNTIYF	TGTGCCAGCAGCTCCAAGCGACAGGGGAGCGGAAACACCATATATTTT	TRBJ1-3	16	TRBV7-8	-	TRBD1
CASSDGRRYEQYF	TGTGCCAGCAGTGATGGAAGGAGGTACGAGCAGTACTTC	TRBJ2-7	13	TRBV25-1	-	-
CASSQESSSAGELFF	TGTGCCAGCAGCCAAGAATCTAGCTCCGCCGGGGAGCTGTTTTTT	TRBJ2-2	15	TRBV4-2	-	-
CAISRASDNSPLHF	TGTGCCATCAGTAGGGCGTCAGATAATTCACCCCTCCACTTT	TRBJ1-6	14	TRBV10-3	few	-
CATSRDQGSQETQYF	TGTGCCACCAGCAGAGATCAGGGCAGTCAAGAGACCCAGTACTTC	TRBJ2-5	15	TRBV15	-	-
CASSPAAGPPGELFF	TGCGCCAGCAGCCCAGCAGCCGGGCCCCCCGGGGAGCTGTTTTTT	TRBJ2-2	15	TRBV5-1	-	-
CASSGKDRRYEQYF	TGTGCCAGCAGTGGAAAGGACAGGCGCTACGAGCAGTACTTC	TRBJ2-7	14	TRBV25-1	few	TRBD1
CASSFSLASPLHF	TGTGCCAGCAGCTTTAGCCTAGCCTCACCCCTCCACTTT	TRBJ1-6	13	TRBV5-6	-	-
CASRKSRTAAEAFF	TGTGCCAGCAGAAAAAGTCGGACGGCAGCTGAAGCTTTCTTT	TRBJ1-1	14	TRBV6-5	-	-
CASSGGPGYEQYF	TGCGCCAGCAGCGGGGGCCCCGGCTACGAGCAGTACTTC	TRBJ2-7	13	TRBV5-1	-	-